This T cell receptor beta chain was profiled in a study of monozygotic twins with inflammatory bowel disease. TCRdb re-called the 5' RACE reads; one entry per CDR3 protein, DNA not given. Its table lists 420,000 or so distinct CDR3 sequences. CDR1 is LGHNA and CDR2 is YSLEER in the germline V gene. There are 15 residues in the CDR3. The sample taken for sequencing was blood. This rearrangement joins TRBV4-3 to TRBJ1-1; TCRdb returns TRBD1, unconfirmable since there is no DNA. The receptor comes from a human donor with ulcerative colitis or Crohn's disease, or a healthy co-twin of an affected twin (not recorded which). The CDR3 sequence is CASSQDPGVSTEAFF.